The table lists the clone carrying this T cell receptor beta chain with many counts. Its antigen is as yet unknown. Building the TCR beta libraries relied on iRepertoire HTBI primers, and CDR3 regions underwent Arm-PCR. In TCRdb, the multiplex PCR reads were re-called with MiXCR into one record per CDR3 protein. Here the sample spans fewer than 450,000 distinct CDR3 sequences, approximately 16% being singletons. This entry is derived from a study of regulatory T cells in long-lasting Graves disease. This CDR3 contains 15 residues. The V and J ends lost 5 bases and 4 bases, in that order; junction bases with no gene match: 7. Findings of the study overall: Accuracy may have been reduced by the small sample size. Preferential use of TRBV28, TRBJ1-2 and TRBJ2-5 was seen in persistent disease.

Stated time point: newly diagnosed GD, antithyroid drugs for less than 3 months. From RNA extracted from PBMCs, the TCR library was made. The sample also formed part of further work on T cells in Graves' hyperthyroidism and ophthalmopathy.

The sequence derives from a woman aged 40 to 55 with Graves disease. This specimen consisted of peripheral blood mononuclear cells (PBMCs), obtained at new diagnosis, from a patient treated with antithyroid drugs. J is TRBJ2-2 and V is TRBV12-3 or TRBV12-4; TRBD1 agrees at 7 bases. CDR3: CASSPRQGTTGELFF. In DNA form, the CDR3 reads TGTGCCAGCAGTCCCCGACAGGGTACCACCGGGGAGCTGTTTTTT.